Listed here are 7 T cell receptor beta chains from one sample, sequenced in a study of blood T cell repertoires in COVID-19. The method was immunoSEQ multiplex PCR; TCRdb's version includes in-frame clones alone and lacks a portion of them. Of some 70,000 clones in the sample, around 89% were seen once. Sequencing was carried out using peripheral blood. All receptors derive from a man aged 55 to 70 with acute or convalescent COVID-19.

The chain is built from TRBV7-8 and TRBJ1-3; no definite D call. The ends were cut back, 0 bases at V and 0 bases at J, with 6 bases in the middle. CDR3 length: 15 amino acids. Germline V gives CDR1 SGHVS, CDR2 FQNEAQ. CDR3 coding DNA: TGTGCCAGCAGCTTAGCCTCTATCTCTGGAAACACCATATATTTT. It specifies CASSLASISGNTIYF.

The CDR3 sequence is CASSSAGYNQPQHF. CDR3 DNA: TGTGCCAGTTCCTCAGCGGGCTACAATCAGCCCCAGCATTTT. This chain uses TRBV18 with TRBJ1-5; D gene ambiguous. V lost 9 bases and J 3 bases, leaving 15 bases between the germline ends. CDR1 and CDR2 from the germline V gene are KGHSH and LQKENI. The CDR3 is made up of 14 amino acids.

The V gene is TRBV27, the J gene TRBJ2-6; D is perhaps TRBD1 (5 bases). The CDR3 length is 17 residues. V was cut by 3 bases and J by 2 bases, with 14 bases left in between. CDR1 and CDR2 from the germline V gene are MNHEY and SMNVEV (reference sequence). The CDR3 DNA follows: TGTGCCAGCAGTTTGCGTCTCGCCAGGGCTGGGGCCAACGTCCTGACTTTC. This sequence encodes CASSLRLARAGANVLTF.

This clone was observed a few times. The gene calls are TRBV14 and TRBJ1-1, with a possible D match to TRBD1 (5 bases). The CDR3 length is 15 residues. Looked up from germline, CDR1 is SGHDN and CDR2 is FVKESK. The V end lost 1 base, the J end lost 4 bases, and 13 bases lay between the germline ends. The CDR3 here is CASSQGKPGGTEAFF. CDR3 DNA sequence: TGTGCCAGCAGCCAAGGAAAGCCGGGGGGCACTGAAGCTTTCTTT. Full variable domain (rest looked up from reference TRBV14 and TRBJ1-1): EAGVTQFPSHSVIEKGQTVTLRCDPISGHDNLYWYRRVMGKEIKFLLHFVKESKQDESGMPNNRFLAERTGGTYSTLKVQPAELEDSGVYFCASSQGKPGGTEAFFGQGTRLTVV.

V gene TRBV11-3 combines with J gene TRBJ2-7, with 12 nucleotides matching TRBD1. Germline lookup yields CDR1 SGHNT and CDR2 YENEEA. Trimming cost V 5 bases and J 5 bases; bases outside gene matches: 10. The CDR3 is made up of 16 amino acids. CDR3 residues: CASSPGGGQGAHEQYF. The DNA for the CDR3 is TGTGCCAGCAGCCCCGGGGGGGGACAGGGGGCGCACGAGCAGTACTTC.

The gene calls are TRBV7-2 and TRBJ2-7; TRBD2 matches 10 bases. CDR3 length: 16 amino acids. Germline V gene sequence: CDR1 SGHTA, CDR2 FQGNSA. With V trimmed by 3 bases and J by 1 base, 6 bases remained unmatched. DNA of the CDR3: TGTGCCAGCAGCTTTCCGGCTAGCGGGGGTTCCTACGAGCAGTACTTC. Encoded protein: CASSFPASGGSYEQYF.

The chain couples TRBV24-1 to TRBJ2-2, with 10 positions matching TRBD2. The CDR3 has 18 amino acids. V was pared by 3 bases and J by 1 base, with 7 bases of the junction left unmatched. The germline V gene has CDR1 KGHDR and CDR2 SFDVKD. The CDR3 loop reads CATSDPGTSAMNTGELFF. The CDR3 DNA is TGTGCCACCAGTGATCCCGGGACTAGCGCAATGAACACCGGGGAGCTGTTTTTT.